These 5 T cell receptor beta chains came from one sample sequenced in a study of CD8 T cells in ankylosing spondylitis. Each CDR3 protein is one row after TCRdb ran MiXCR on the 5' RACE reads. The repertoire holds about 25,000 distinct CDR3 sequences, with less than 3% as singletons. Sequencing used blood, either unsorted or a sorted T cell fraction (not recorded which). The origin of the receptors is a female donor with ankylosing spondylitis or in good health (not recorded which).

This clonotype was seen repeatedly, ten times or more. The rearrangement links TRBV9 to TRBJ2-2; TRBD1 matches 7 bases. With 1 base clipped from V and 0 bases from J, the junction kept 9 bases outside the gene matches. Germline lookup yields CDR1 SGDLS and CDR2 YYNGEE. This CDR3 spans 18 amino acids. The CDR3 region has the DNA TGTGCCAGCAGCGTATCGGGGCGGCAGGGGGCGAACACCGGGGAGCTGTTTTTT. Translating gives CASSVSGRQGANTGELFF.

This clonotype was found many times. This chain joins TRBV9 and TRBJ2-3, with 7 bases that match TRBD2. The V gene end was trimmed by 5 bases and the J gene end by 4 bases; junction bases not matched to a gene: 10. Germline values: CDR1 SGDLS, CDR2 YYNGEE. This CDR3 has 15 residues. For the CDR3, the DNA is TGTGCCAGCAGTCCCGGGACTATAGACTCAGATACGCAGTATTTT. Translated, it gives CASSPGTIDSDTQYF.

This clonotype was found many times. This CDR3 is CASSVSGGASNEQFF. Here the CDR3 DNA reads TGTGCCAGCAGCGTAAGCGGGGGGGCATCCAATGAGCAGTTCTTC. This sequence joins TRBV9 and TRBJ2-1, with TRBD2 matching over 10 bases. The junction had 4 bases not matched to a gene; V was cut back by 1 base and J by 6 bases. The CDR3 extends over 15 amino acids. Germline CDR1 SGDLS, CDR2 YYNGEE. Full variable domain (missing parts from reference TRBV9 and TRBJ2-1): DSGVTQTPKHLITATGQRVTLRCSPRSGDLSVYWYQQSLDQGLQFLIQYYNGEERAKGNILERFSAQQFPDLHSELNLSSLELGDSALYFCASSVSGGASNEQFFGPGTRLTVL.

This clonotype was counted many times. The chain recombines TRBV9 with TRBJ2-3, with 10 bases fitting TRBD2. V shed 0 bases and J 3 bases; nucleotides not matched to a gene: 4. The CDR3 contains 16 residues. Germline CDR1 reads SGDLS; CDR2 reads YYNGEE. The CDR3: CASSVGLAGDTDTQYF. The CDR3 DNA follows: TGTGCCAGCAGCGTAGGGCTAGCGGGAGATACAGATACGCAGTATTTT.

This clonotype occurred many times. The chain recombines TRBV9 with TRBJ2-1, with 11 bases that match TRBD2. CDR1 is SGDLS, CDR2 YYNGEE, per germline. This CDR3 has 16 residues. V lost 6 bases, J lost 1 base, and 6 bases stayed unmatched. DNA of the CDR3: TGTGCCAGCACCGAGACTAGCGGGATGTCCTACAATGAGCAGTTCTTC. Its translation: CASTETSGMSYNEQFF.